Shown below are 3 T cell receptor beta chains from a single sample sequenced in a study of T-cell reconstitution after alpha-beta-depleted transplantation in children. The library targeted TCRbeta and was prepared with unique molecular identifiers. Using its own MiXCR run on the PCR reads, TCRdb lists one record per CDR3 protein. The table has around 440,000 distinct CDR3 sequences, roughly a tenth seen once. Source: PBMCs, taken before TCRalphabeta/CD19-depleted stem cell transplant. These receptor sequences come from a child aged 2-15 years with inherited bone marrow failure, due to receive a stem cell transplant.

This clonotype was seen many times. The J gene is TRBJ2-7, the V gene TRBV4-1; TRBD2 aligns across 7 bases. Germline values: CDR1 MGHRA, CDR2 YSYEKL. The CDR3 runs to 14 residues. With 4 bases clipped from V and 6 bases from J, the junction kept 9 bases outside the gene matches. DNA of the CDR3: TGCGCCAGCAGCCTCGGGGGGACCCAGGGCGAGCAGTACTTC. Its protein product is CASSLGGTQGEQYF.

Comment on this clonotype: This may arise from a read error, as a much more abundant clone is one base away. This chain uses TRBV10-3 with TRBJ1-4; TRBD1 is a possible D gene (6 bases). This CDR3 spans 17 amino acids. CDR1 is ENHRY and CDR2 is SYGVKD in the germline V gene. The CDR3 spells CAISESQGYLTNQKLFF. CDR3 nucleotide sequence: TGTGCCATCAGTGAGTCGCAGGGGTATCTAACTAATCAAAAACTGTTTTTT.

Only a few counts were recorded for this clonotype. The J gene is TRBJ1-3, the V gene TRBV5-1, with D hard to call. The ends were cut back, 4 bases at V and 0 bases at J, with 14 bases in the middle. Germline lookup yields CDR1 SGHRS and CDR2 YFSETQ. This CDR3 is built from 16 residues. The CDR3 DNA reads TGCGCCAGCAGCGTCCGGACCTTCAGCTCTGGAAACACCATATATTTT. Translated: CASSVRTFSSGNTIYF.